Below, 8 T cell receptor beta chains from the same sample are listed, as sequenced in a study of cytomegalovirus exposure and HLA in healthy donors. Vbeta (60) and Jbeta (13) primers were used in the PCR. Assay: immunoSEQ multiplex PCR; the TCRdb copy retains only in-frame clones and omits some. The profile shows 85,000 to 110,000 clones, 76% of them singletons. The sequenced sample was PBMCs. The source is a woman under 30 in good health and CMV-seropositive.

V is TRBV28 and J is TRBJ1-1; 9 nucleotides match TRBD1. The V segment lost 6 bases and the J segment 11 bases; nucleotides outside the gene matches: 7. Germline V lookup: CDR1 MDHEN, CDR2 SYDVKM. The CDR3 contains 12 residues. The CDR3 region is CASSLRQGGAFF. The CDR3 bases are TGTGCCAGCAGCCTAAGACAGGGGGGTGCTTTCTTT.

V is TRBV29-1 and J is TRBJ1-2, with 7 bases that match TRBD1. With 6 bases clipped from V and 3 bases from J, the junction kept 10 bases outside the gene matches. Germline-derived CDR1 and CDR2 are SQVTM and ANQGSEA. This CDR3 has 14 amino acids. The CDR3 loop reads CSVDGQGGHYGYTF. Here the CDR3 DNA reads TGCAGCGTCGATGGACAAGGGGGCCACTATGGCTACACCTTC. The entire variable domain, with the rest obtained from reference TRBV29-1 and TRBJ1-2, is as follows: SAVISQKPSRDICQRGTSLTIQCQVDSQVTMMFWYRQQPGQSLTLIATANQGSEATYESGFVIDKFPISRPNLTFSTLTVSNMSPEDSSIYLCSVDGQGGHYGYTFGSGTRLTVV.

The V gene is TRBV19, the J gene TRBJ2-7; maybe TRBD1 (6 bases). The CDR3 loop spans 13 amino acids. V gave up 7 bases and J gave up 1 base, with 11 bases separating them. Germline CDR1 reads LNHDA; CDR2 reads SQIVND (reference sequence). The CDR3 bases are TGTGCCAGTAAACCGGACAGTTCCTACGAGCAGTACTTC. Translating it yields CASKPDSSYEQYF.

The chain links TRBV5-1 to TRBJ2-1; 7 bases align to TRBD2. CDR3 length: 15 amino acids. The germline gives CDR1 SGHRS, CDR2 YFSETQ. With V trimmed by 3 bases and J by 0 bases, 3 bases remained unmatched. The CDR3 nucleotides read TGCGCCAGCAGCTCCGGCGGGGGCTCCTACAATGAGCAGTTCTTC. It specifies CASSSGGGSYNEQFF. Full variable domain (rest looked up from reference TRBV5-1 and TRBJ2-1): KAGVTQTPRYLIKTRGQQVTLSCSPISGHRSVSWYQQTPGQGLQFLFEYFSETQRNKGNFPGRFSGRQFSNSRSEMNVSTLELGDSALYLCASSSGGGSYNEQFFGPGTRLTVL.

The chain uses TRBV18 and TRBJ1-5; 9 bases line up with TRBD1. CDR3 size: 15 residues. Losses at the gene ends were 3 bases for V and 2 bases for J; bases not matched to a gene: 2. CDR1 is KGHSH, CDR2 LQKENI, per germline. CDR3 loop: CASSPDRGGNQPQHF. The CDR3 coding sequence is TGTGCCAGCTCACCGGACAGGGGAGGCAATCAGCCCCAGCATTTT.

The rearrangement links TRBV18 to TRBJ1-2; the match to TRBD1 covers 8 bases. The CDR3 is 14 amino acids. With 5 bases clipped from V and 3 bases from J, the junction kept 5 bases outside the gene matches. Germline V gives CDR1 KGHSH, CDR2 LQKENI. As DNA, the CDR3 is TGTGCCAGCTCAATCCAGGGGGCCGACTATGGCTACACCTTC. Its protein is CASSIQGADYGYTF.

The V and J genes are TRBV5-1 and TRBJ1-5; 7 bases match TRBD1. The V gene's germline CDR1 is SGHRS and CDR2 YFSETQ. The V segment lost 4 bases and the J segment 4 bases; nucleotides outside the gene matches: 8. This CDR3 has 15 amino acids. CDR3 in DNA: TGCGCCAGCAGCCCGTTTGGGACAGAAAATCAGCCCCAGCATTTT. Residues: CASSPFGTENQPQHF.

V usage is TRBV15 and J usage is TRBJ1-5; possibly TRBD1 for D (5 bases). Germline V gene sequence: CDR1 LNHNV, CDR2 YYDKDF (reference sequence). Trimming removed 0 bases at V and 4 bases at J, with 13 bases between. The CDR3 totals 16 residues. The CDR3 sequence is CATSRDGGRWNQPQHF. DNA for the CDR3: TGTGCCACCAGCAGAGATGGGGGGAGGTGGAATCAGCCCCAGCATTTT.